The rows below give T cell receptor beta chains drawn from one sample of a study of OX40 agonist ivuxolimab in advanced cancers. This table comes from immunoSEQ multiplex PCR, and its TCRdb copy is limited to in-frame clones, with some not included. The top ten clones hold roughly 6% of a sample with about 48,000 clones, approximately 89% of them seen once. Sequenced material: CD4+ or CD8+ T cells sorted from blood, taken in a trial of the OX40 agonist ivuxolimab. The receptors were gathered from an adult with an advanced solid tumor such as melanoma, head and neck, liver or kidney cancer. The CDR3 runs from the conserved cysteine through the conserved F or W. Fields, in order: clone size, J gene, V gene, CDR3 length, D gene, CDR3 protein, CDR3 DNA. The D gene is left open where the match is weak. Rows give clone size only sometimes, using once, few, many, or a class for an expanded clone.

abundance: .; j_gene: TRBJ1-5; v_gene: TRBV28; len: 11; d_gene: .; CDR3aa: CASSVGQPQHF; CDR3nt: TGTGCCAGCAGTGTAGGTCAGCCCCAGCATTTT
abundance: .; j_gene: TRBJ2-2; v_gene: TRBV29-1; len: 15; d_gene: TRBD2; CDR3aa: CSVAGLAVNTGELFF; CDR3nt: TGCAGCGTTGCTGGACTAGCGGTTAACACCGGGGAGCTGTTTTTT
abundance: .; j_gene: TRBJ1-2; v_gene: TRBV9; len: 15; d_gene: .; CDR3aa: CASSGGTNFNYGYTF; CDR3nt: TGTGCCAGCAGCGGTGGGACAAATTTTAACTATGGCTACACCTTC
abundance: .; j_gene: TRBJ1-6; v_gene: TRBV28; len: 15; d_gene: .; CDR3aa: CASSQDRLDNSPLHF; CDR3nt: TGTGCCAGCAGTCAAGACAGATTGGATAATTCACCCCTCCACTTT
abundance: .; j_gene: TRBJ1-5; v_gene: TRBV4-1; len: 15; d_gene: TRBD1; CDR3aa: CASSHLQGADQPQHF; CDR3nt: TGCGCCAGCAGCCACCTACAGGGGGCGGATCAGCCCCAGCATTTT
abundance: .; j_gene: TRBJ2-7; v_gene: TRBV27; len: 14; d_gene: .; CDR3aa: CASSFGDKPYEQYF; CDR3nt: TGTGCCAGCAGTTTCGGGGACAAACCCTACGAGCAGTACTTC
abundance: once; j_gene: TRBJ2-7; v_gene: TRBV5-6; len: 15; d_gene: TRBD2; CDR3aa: CASSLGLAGVYEQYF; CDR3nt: TGTGCCAGCAGCTTGGGCCTAGCGGGCGTCTACGAGCAGTACTTC
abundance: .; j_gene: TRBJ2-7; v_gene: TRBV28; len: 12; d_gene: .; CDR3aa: CASSPPGAEQYF; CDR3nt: TGTGCCAGCAGCCCACCGGGGGCCGAGCAGTACTTC
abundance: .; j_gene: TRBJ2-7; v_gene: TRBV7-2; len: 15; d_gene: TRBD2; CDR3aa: CASRGTSGRAYEQYF; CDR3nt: TGTGCCAGCAGGGGGACTAGCGGGAGGGCGTACGAGCAGTACTTC
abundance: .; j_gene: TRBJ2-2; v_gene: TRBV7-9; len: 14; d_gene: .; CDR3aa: CASSLGGNTGELFF; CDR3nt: TGTGCCAGCAGCTTAGGGGGGAACACCGGGGAGCTGTTTTTT
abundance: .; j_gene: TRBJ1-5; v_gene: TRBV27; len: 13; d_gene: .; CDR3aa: CASSRTGNQPQHF; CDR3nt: TGTGCCAGCAGTCGCACAGGCAATCAGCCCCAGCATTTT
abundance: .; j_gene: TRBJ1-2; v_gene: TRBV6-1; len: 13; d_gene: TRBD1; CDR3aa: CASSSGQGYGYTF; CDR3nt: TGTGCCAGCAGTTCTGGACAGGGGTATGGCTACACCTTC
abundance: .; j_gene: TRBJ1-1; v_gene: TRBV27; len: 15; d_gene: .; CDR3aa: CASSLYETSITEAFF; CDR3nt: TGTGCCAGCAGTTTATATGAGACAAGCATCACTGAAGCTTTCTTT
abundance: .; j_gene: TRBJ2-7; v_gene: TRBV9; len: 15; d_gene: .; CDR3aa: CASSPPGSANYEQYF; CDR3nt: TGTGCCAGCAGCCCCCCGGGATCTGCCAACTACGAGCAGTACTTC
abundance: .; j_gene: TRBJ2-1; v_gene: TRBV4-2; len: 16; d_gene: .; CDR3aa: CASSPGPSVTSNEQFF; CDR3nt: TGTGCCAGCAGCCCCGGACCTAGCGTAACCTCCAATGAGCAGTTCTTC
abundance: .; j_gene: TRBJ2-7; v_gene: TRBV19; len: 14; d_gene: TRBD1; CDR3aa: CASSPSTGGYEQYF; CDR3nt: TGTGCCAGTAGTCCATCGACAGGGGGCTACGAGCAGTACTTC
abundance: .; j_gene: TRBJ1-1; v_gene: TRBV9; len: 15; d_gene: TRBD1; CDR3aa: CASSVAIGQGTEAFF; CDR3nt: TGTGCCAGCAGCGTAGCCATTGGACAGGGCACTGAAGCTTTCTTT
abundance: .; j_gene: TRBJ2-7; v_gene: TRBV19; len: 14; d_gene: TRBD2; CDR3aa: CASTPTSGNYEQYF; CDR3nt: TGTGCCAGTACCCCGACTAGCGGGAACTACGAGCAGTACTTC
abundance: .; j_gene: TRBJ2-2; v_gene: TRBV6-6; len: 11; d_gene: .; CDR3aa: CASWGSGELFF; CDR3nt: TGTGCCAGCTGGGGCAGCGGGGAGCTGTTTTTT
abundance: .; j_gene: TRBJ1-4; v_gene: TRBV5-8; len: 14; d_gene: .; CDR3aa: CASSLRLTNEKLFF; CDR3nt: TGTGCCAGCAGCTTACGGCTTACAAATGAAAAACTGTTTTTT
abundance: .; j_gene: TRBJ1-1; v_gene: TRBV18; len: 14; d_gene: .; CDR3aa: CASSPPGLNTEAFF; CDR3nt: TGTGCCAGCTCACCACCCGGACTGAACACTGAAGCTTTCTTT
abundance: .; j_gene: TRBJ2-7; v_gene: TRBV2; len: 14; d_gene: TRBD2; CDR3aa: CARGTSESSYEQYF; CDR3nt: TGTGCCAGAGGGACTAGCGAGAGCTCCTACGAGCAGTACTTC
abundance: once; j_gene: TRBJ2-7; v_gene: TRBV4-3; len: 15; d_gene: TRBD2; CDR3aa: CASSQVAGGVYEQYF; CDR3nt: TGCGCCAGCAGCCAAGTAGCGGGAGGCGTCTACGAGCAGTACTTC
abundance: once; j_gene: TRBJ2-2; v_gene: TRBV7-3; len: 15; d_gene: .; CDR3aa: CASSLIPANTGELFF; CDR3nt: TGTGCCAGCAGCTTAATTCCCGCAAACACCGGGGAGCTGTTTTTT
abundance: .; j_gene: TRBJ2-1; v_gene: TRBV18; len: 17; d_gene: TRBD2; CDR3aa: CASSPLIAGDSYNEQFF; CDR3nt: TGTGCCAGCTCACCACTGATAGCGGGAGACAGCTACAATGAGCAGTTCTTC
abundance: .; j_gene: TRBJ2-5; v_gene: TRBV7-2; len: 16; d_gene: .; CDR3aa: CASSLARGEYQETQYF; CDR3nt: TGTGCCAGCAGCTTAGCGAGGGGCGAGTACCAAGAGACCCAGTACTTC
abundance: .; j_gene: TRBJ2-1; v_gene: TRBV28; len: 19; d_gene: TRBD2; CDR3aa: CASSDQTYLAGRVNNEQFF; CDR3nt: TGTGCCAGCAGCGACCAAACTTACCTAGCGGGGAGGGTAAACAATGAGCAGTTCTTC
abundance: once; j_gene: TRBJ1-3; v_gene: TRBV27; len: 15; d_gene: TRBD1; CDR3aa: CASSSTGYSGNTIYF; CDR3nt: TGTGCCAGCAGTTCGACAGGGTACTCTGGAAACACCATATATTTT
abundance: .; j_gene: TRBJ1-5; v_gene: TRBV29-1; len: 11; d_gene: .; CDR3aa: CSVENNQPQHF; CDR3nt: TGCAGCGTCGAGAATAATCAGCCCCAGCATTTT
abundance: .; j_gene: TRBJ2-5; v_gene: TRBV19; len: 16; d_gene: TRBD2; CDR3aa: CASREASGAGGETQYF; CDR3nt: TGTGCCAGTAGAGAGGCTAGCGGGGCGGGTGGAGAGACCCAGTACTTC
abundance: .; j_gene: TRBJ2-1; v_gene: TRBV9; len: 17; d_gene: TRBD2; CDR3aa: CASSVHPLAGEYNEQFF; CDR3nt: TGTGCCAGCAGCGTCCACCCTCTAGCGGGAGAGTACAATGAGCAGTTCTTC
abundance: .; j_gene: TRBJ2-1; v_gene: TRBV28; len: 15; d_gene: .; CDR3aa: CASSLPDSSGDEQFF; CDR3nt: TGTGCCAGCAGTTTACCGGACAGTTCCGGTGATGAGCAGTTCTTC